These 9 T cell receptor beta chains were all obtained from the same sample, sequenced in a study of beta chain features in type 1 diabetes. The sequenced template was cDNA made from the entire isolated RNA. TCRdb's copy holds only in-frame clones and misses some; the assay was immunoSEQ multiplex PCR. The top ten clones hold roughly 0.064% of a sample with about 110,000 clones, under 40% of them seen once. What was sequenced was stem cell memory CD4+ T cells from blood. The source is a woman aged 18-35 years in good health.

This clone came up a few times. DNA for the CDR3: TGTGCCTGGAGGACAGGGTCCTACGAGCAGTACTTC. Amino acids: CAWRTGSYEQYF. This chain uses TRBV30 with TRBJ2-7, with TRBD1 matching over 7 bases. CDR1 and CDR2 (germline): GTSNPN, SVGIG (reference sequence). Trimming took 3 bases from V and 1 from J; bases not matched to a gene: 0. The CDR3 length is 12 residues.

V gene TRBV29-1 combines with J gene TRBJ2-1; 11 bases align to TRBD2. J lost 2 bases, V lost 2 bases, and 2 bases had no gene match. This CDR3 is 15 amino acids long. Germline-derived CDR1 and CDR2 are SQVTM and ANQGSEA. CDR3 residues: CSVELAGGPYNEQFF. In DNA form, the CDR3 reads TGCAGCGTTGAACTAGCGGGAGGCCCCTACAATGAGCAGTTCTTC.

This CDR3 is CASSPSGGRDEQFF. CDR3 nucleotide sequence: TGTGCCAGCAGCCCCTCGGGCGGGAGAGATGAGCAGTTCTTC. The chain has TRBV11-3 and TRBJ2-1; TRBD2 agrees at 7 bases. The CDR3 length is 14 residues. Germline V gene lookup returns CDR1 SGHNT and CDR2 YENEEA. J lost 8 bases, V lost 5 bases, and 9 bases had no gene match.

The rearrangement links TRBV7-2 to TRBJ2-7; 8 nucleotides agree with TRBD2. The V and J ends lost 4 bases and 4 bases, in that order; junction bases with no gene match: 6. The germline CDR1 and CDR2 sequences are SGHTA and FQGNSA. This CDR3 is built from 14 residues. CDR3 in amino acids: CASSYLSGTYEQYF. In nucleotides, the CDR3 is TGTGCCAGCAGCTATCTTAGCGGGACGTACGAGCAGTACTTC.

This clone was counted a few times. The J gene is TRBJ1-6, the V gene TRBV7-2, with TRBD1 matching over 11 bases. Trimming took 4 bases from V and 10 from J; bases not matched to a gene: 6. The germline V gene has CDR1 SGHTA and CDR2 FQGNSA. The CDR3 consists of 15 residues. This CDR3 is CASSSSGQGVSPLHF. The CDR3 DNA reads TGTGCCAGCAGCTCCTCGGGACAGGGGGTATCACCCCTCCACTTT.

The chain has TRBV19 and TRBJ1-2; the match to TRBD1 covers 8 bases. Germline CDR1 LNHDA, CDR2 SQIVND (reference sequence). Losses at the gene ends were 5 bases for V and 6 bases for J; bases not matched to a gene: 8. CDR3 size: 14 residues. The CDR3 sequence is CASSLGTGPHGYTF. CDR3 nucleotides: TGTGCCAGTAGTCTCGGGACAGGCCCACATGGCTACACCTTC.

Only one count was recorded for this clone. Other DNA variants within this sample encode the same CDR3. The chain couples TRBV18 to TRBJ1-1, with 7 bases fitting TRBD1. Germline V gives CDR1 KGHSH, CDR2 LQKENI. Trimming at V came to 3 bases and at J to 2 bases, leaving 3 bases not matched to a gene. This CDR3 spans 14 amino acids. CDR3 in amino acids: CASSPQGGNTEAFF. CDR3 DNA: TGTGCCAGCTCACCCCAGGGGGGTAACACTGAAGCTTTCTTT. The full variable domain, completed using reference TRBV18 and TRBJ1-1, is NAGVMQNPRHLVRRRGQEARLRCSPMKGHSHVYWYRQLPEEGLKFMVYLQKENIIDESGMPKERFSAEFPKEGPSILRIQQVVRGDSAAYFCASSPQGGNTEAFFGQGTRLTVV.

With regard to this clone: An end of the junction does not agree with germline; a read error may underlie this. This sequence joins TRBV29-1 and TRBJ2-5, with a weak D call TRBD2 (5 bases). The CDR3 length is 15 residues. The germline CDR1 and CDR2 sequences are SQVTM and ANQGSEA. Here the CDR3 reads CSVEDLMERQATQYF. The CDR3 DNA follows: TGCAGCGTTGAAGATTTAATGGAGCGGCAAGCGACCCAGTACTTC.

This clone has just one count. One junction end disagrees with the germline gene, perhaps due to a read error. This chain links TRBV7-7 with TRBJ2-2, with 10 nucleotides matching TRBD1. Germline loops: CDR1 SSHAT, CDR2 FNYEAQ (reference sequence). The CDR3 sequence is 16 residues long. This CDR3 is CASSPGQGLATGELFF. CDR3 nucleotide sequence: TGTGCTAGCAGCCCGGGACAGGGGCTGGCCACCGGGGAGCTGTTTTTT.